The sequence of this T cell receptor beta chain was determined in a study of T cell responses to AZD1222 COVID-19 vaccine (dated by TCRdb to the early 2020s). With respect to the entire study: Because spike-specific TCR depth and breadth did not differ between the two schedules, AZD1222 recipients who got a second dose at roughly 4 weeks were pooled with those who got a second dose at roughly 12 weeks. TCR sequencing was performed for fewer than 250 trial participants, of whom 207 were given two doses of AZD1222 and roughly 25 were given two doses of MenACWY control vaccine. Trial participants were enrolled into age subgroups of 18-55, 56-69 and 70-plus years, which contained around 150, 29 and 61 TCR-sequenced participants, respectively. What the authors observed across the whole study: Reportedly, close to half of the unique spike-specific TCRs recognized epitopes lying outside the regions that are mutated in the B.1.351 and B.1.1.7 variants. The vaccine-associated CD4 TCRs covered the entire spike protein, and the dominant responses fell in regions 160-218 and 743-854. Participants were mostly white British and included more females than males, and it was suggested by the authors that clonal diversity may have been underestimated. Because no day 14 peak-response samples were available, the repertoires could be characterized only after the peak T cell response. After two AZD1222 doses, spike-specific TCR breadth and depth were significantly higher than at day 0 and than in MenACWY recipients. Conclusions about previously exposed vaccinees were limited because only six or seven AZD1222 recipients were SARS-CoV-2 seropositive at baseline. The 56-69-year group was small, and its depth increase did not reach significance, likely because of low power.

The CDR3 regions of human TCRbeta chains were subjected to immunosequencing. Concerning the study's data processing: TCRs in the repertoires were compared against a reference library of SARS-CoV-2-specific TCRs that had been generated with the MIRA antigen-specificity platform. Breadth was defined as the fraction of unique TCRs that were SARS-CoV-2-associated, and depth was defined as the fraction of total T cells that were SARS-CoV-2-associated. Using the MIRA data, each spike-specific TCR was assigned both to the spike region to which the TCR was reactive and to a CD4 or CD8 class. Log10-transformed breadth and depth values were compared by one-way ANOVA with Sidak's multiple comparisons tests. What TCRdb holds here is the immuneACCESS table cut down to in-frame rearrangements. Part of the clones is not present; checked against another copy, under half of the missing clones reflect an unresolved V gene, and the others are unexplained. V, J and clone size reflect that table, while D and trimming were determined from the DNA. The sample yields around 83,000 clones; around 88% were counted once. Clones ranked in the top ten supply 8.7% of the sample.

About this clone itself: The specificity of this receptor is unknown. No quality values exist for individual bases; no much larger clone is one base distant.

The time point label of this sample denotes: baseline before first vaccination. Samples from vaccinated people were obtained from the UK trials COV001 and COV002, which included a single-blind randomized controlled phase 2/3 trial of AZD1222 (ChAdOx1 nCoV-19) in healthy adults. For TCRbeta chain sequencing, PBMC samples from trial participants were taken at day 0 and at day 28 after the second dose. V lost 1 base and J lost 6 bases, and the count of bases not matched to a germline gene is 7. Taken from the germline V gene, the CDR1 and CDR2 loops are SGHVS and FNYEAQ. Its CDR3 holds 16 amino acids, cysteine through phenylalanine. Here the CDR3 DNA is all that survives: 48 bases in frame from base 1.

This TCR derives from an adult in good health. The sequencing used peripheral blood, collected on day 0 of AZD1222 vaccination. Here the chain combines TRBV7-6 and TRBJ2-2; 8 bases in between match TRBD2. The CDR3 has the sequence CASSLGASGFSGELFF. The DNA reads as follows: TGTGCCAGCAGCTTAGGAGCTAGCGGGTTTTCCGGGGAGCTGTTTTTT.